This record looks at one T cell receptor (beta chain) sequence and its context. These data are taken from a study of blood T cell repertoires in COVID-19. Study-wide context: Both acute and convalescent COVID-19 samples were obtained from the United States, Italy and Spain.

Clones were sequenced by immunoSEQ multiplex PCR, and TCRdb holds only the in-frame ones, with some missing. The profile shows around 250,000 clones, 82% of them singletons. The material sequenced was peripheral blood. This clonotype originated in an elderly woman with acute or convalescent COVID-19.

This chain's CDR3 is CASSLQGTLLAGGYNEQFF. The CDR3 DNA sequence: TGTGCCAGCAGCTTACAGGGGACCCTCCTAGCGGGAGGGTACAATGAGCAGTTCTTC. J is TRBJ2-1 and V is TRBV7-3, with 12 positions matching TRBD2. CDR1 is SGHTA, CDR2 FQGTGA, per germline. With V trimmed by 2 bases and J by 4 bases, 12 bases remained unmatched. This CDR3 has 19 amino acids.